Listed here are 11 T cell receptor beta chains from one sample, sequenced in a study of T-cell memory formation after mild COVID-19 (dated by TCRdb to about 2021). To prepare the library, 5' RACE was applied. Sequenced using an Illumina NovaSeq 6000. TCRdb trimmed public reads at Q25 via fastp, called clones via MiXCR and kept in-frame beta chains. Identical CDR3 protein sequences are pooled into one entry, listed with their most common genes and DNA. For this sample the table gives some 200,000 distinct CDR3 sequences, of which over 7.5% were detected only once. The ten biggest clones cover 3% to 4.5% of the sample. Sequencing was performed on PBMCs or a T cell subset sorted from them (not recorded which). These receptor sequences come from a man aged 18-30 years who had mild COVID-19 (a few samples of this study predate the infection). The sample titles of this study are shuffled in the database, so cell type and time point are left out; the donor was told from shared clones.

The chain has TRBV11-2 and TRBJ2-1; weak D call: TRBD1 (5 bases). The CDR3 length is 15 residues. The V gene's germline CDR1 is SGHAT and CDR2 FQNNGV. Trimming took off 4 bases at V and 4 bases at J, with 14 bases between the two ends. CDR3 nucleotides: TGTGCCAGCAGCTCCAGGGCACCAGTTTACAATGAGCAGTTCTTC. This gives the protein CASSSRAPVYNEQFF. The full variable domain, in which reference TRBV11-2 and TRBJ2-1 provide the parts outside the CDR3, is EAGVAQSPRYKIIEKRQSVAFWCNPISGHATLYWYQQILGQGPKLLIQFQNNGVVDDSQLPKDRFSAERLKGVDSTLKIQPAKLEDSAVYLCASSSRAPVYNEQFFGPGTRLTVL.

The chain is built from TRBV30 and TRBJ1-5, with unresolved D. This CDR3 contains 12 residues. The V gene lost 0 bases and the J gene lost 6 bases, with 6 bases spanning the gap. Germline loops: CDR1 GTSNPN, CDR2 SVGIG (reference sequence). As DNA, the CDR3 is TGTGCCTGGAGTGTATTAGGTCAGCCCCAGCATTTT. Translating it yields CAWSVLGQPQHF.

This clonotype was seen a handful of times. The chain couples TRBV20-1 to TRBJ1-1, with 9 nucleotides matching TRBD1. The CDR3 has 14 residues. Germline CDR1 reads DFQATT; CDR2 reads SNEGSKA (reference sequence). V shed 3 bases and J 0 bases; nucleotides not matched to a gene: 2. This chain's CDR3 is CSARGDRVNTEAFF. The CDR3, as DNA: TGCAGTGCTAGGGGGGACAGGGTGAACACTGAAGCTTTCTTT.

This sequence joins TRBV21-1 and TRBJ2-3; the DNA was not compared with TRBD2, the D call given in the table. TRBV21-1 represents a pseudogene. This CDR3 is 15 amino acids long. The CDR3 bases are TGTGCCAGCACCCAAGGAGGCGGGGGGTGCGATACGCAGTATTTT. It translates to CASTQGGGGCDTQYF.

The CDR3 nucleotides are TGTGCCAGCAGAGGGACTAGCGGGGGGGCTTGGGAGACCCAGTACTTC. This sequence encodes CASRGTSGGAWETQYF. The V gene is TRBV27, the J gene TRBJ2-5, with TRBD2 matching 16 bases. The trim removed 6 bases at V and 5 bases at J, leaving 6 bases unmatched. Germline-derived CDR1 and CDR2 are MNHEY and SMNVEV (reference sequence). This CDR3 is built from 16 residues.

This chain links TRBV7-2 with TRBJ1-3, with D possibly being TRBD1 (5 bases). Trimming shortened V by 1 base and J by 5 bases, and 12 bases separated the two germline ends. The germline V gene has CDR1 SGHTA and CDR2 FQGNSA. CDR3 length: 15 amino acids. CDR3 in DNA: TGTGCCAGCAGCTTAGACGGGGGGAGGAGAAACACCATATATTTT. It translates to CASSLDGGRRNTIYF.

The chain links TRBV7-8 to TRBJ1-2; D gene unclear. This CDR3 comprises 14 residues. V lost 5 bases to trimming and J lost 6 bases, with 16 bases between them. Germline V gene data show CDR1 as SGHVS and CDR2 as FQNEAQ. CDR3 in amino acids: CASSPKWETNGYTF. In DNA form, the CDR3 reads TGTGCCAGCAGCCCCAAGTGGGAGACAAATGGCTACACCTTC.

This clonotype was seen only a few times. This chain links TRBV6-5 with TRBJ1-5, with 7 bases identical to TRBD1. Germline values: CDR1 MNHEY, CDR2 SVGAGI. CDR3 length: 14 residues. V shed 6 bases and J 6 bases; nucleotides not matched to a gene: 8. The CDR3 here is CASRRDRYSQPQHF. CDR3 coding DNA: TGTGCCAGCAGGCGGGACAGATACAGTCAGCCCCAGCATTTT.

This clonotype was seen only a few times. CDR3 bases: TGTGCCAGCAGTATGAGCCTTCGGCAGTACTTC. Its protein is CASSMSLRQYF. The chain combines TRBV12-3 or TRBV12-4 with TRBJ2-7, with no clear D. V dropped 5 bases and J dropped 9 bases, with 11 bases sitting between them. This CDR3 contains 11 residues.

This sequence joins TRBV24-1 and TRBJ2-1, with TRBD1 as a possible D gene (5 bases). Trimming took 12 bases from V and 2 from J, leaving 10 bases between them. The CDR3 length is 12 residues. Germline assignment: CDR1 KGHDR and CDR2 SFDVKD. CDR3 sequence (DNA): TGTGCCTCGCAGGGTGCCTACAATGAGCAGTTCTTC. Amino acids: CASQGAYNEQFF.

This clonotype was detected only a few times. The genes are TRBV19 and TRBJ2-3, with TRBD1 matching 10 bases. The CDR3 runs to 15 residues. Germline CDR1 is LNHDA and CDR2 is SQIVND (reference sequence). The V gene end was trimmed by 9 bases and the J gene end by 0 bases; junction bases not matched to a gene: 6. CDR3 nucleotide sequence: TGTGCCAGCCGGGACAGGGGTCCTAGCACAGATACGCAGTATTTT. It yields the protein CASRDRGPSTDTQYF.